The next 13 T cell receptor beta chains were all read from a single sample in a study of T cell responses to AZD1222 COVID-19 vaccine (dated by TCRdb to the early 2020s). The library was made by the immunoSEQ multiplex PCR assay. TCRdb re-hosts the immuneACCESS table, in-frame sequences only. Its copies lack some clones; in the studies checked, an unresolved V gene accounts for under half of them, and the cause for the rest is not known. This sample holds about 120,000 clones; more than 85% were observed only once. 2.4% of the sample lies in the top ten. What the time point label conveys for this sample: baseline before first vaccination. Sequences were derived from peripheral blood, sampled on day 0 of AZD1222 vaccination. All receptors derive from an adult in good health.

The CDR3 DNA sequence: TGTGCCAGCAGTTTCGGGGTTTCCGTTACGCAGTATTTT. Amino acids: CASSFGVSVTQYF. The chain joins TRBV12-3 or TRBV12-4 to TRBJ2-3; D perhaps matches TRBD2 (5 bases). Trimming removed 3 bases at V and 8 bases at J, with 12 bases between. This CDR3 spans 13 amino acids.

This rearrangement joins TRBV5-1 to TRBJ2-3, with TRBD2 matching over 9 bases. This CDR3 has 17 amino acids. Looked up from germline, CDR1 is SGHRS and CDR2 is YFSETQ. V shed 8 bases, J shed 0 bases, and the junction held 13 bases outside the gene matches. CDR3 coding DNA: TGCGCCAGTGGGCAGGCGGCTAGCGGGGCAAGCACAGATACGCAGTATTTT. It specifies CASGQAASGASTDTQYF.

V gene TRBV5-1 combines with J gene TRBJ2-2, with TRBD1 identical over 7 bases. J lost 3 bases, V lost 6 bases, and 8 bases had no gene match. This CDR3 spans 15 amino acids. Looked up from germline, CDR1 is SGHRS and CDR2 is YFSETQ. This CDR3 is CASNLRQGDTGELFF. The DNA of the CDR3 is TGCGCCAGCAATCTTAGGCAGGGGGACACCGGGGAGCTGTTTTTT.

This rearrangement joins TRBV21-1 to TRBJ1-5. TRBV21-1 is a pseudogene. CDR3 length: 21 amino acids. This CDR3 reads CASSKGGGLTIFLYSNQPQHF. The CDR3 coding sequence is TGTGCCAGCAGCAAAGGAGGAGGACTGACCATTTTTCTTTATAGCAATCAGCCCCAGCATTTT.

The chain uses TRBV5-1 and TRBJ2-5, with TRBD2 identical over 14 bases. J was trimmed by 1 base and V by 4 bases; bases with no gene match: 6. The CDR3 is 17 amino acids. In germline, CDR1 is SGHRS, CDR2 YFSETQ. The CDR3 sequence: CASSPGTSGRFQETQYF. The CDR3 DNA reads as TGCGCCAGCAGCCCCGGGACTAGCGGGAGATTCCAAGAGACCCAGTACTTC.

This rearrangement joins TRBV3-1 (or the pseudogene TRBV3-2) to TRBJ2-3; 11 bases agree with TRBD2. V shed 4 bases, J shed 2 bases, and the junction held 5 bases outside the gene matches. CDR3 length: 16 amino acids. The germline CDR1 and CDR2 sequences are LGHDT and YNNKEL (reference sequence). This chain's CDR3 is CASSPRLAGTTDTQYF. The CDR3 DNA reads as TGTGCCAGCAGCCCCCGACTAGCGGGGACCACAGATACGCAGTATTTT.

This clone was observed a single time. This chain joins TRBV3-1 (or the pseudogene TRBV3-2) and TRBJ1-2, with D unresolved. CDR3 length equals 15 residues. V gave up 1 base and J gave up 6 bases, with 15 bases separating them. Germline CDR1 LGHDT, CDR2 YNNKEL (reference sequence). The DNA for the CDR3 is TGTGCCAGCAGCCAAGGGATAGGGAAAATAAATGGCTACACCTTC. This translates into CASSQGIGKINGYTF.

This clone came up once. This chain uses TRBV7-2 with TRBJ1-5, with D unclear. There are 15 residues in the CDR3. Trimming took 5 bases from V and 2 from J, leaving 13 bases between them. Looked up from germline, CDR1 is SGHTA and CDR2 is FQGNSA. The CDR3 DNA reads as TGTGCCAGCAGCCCCGCGGGGTTTGGCAATCAGCCCCAGCATTTT. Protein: CASSPAGFGNQPQHF. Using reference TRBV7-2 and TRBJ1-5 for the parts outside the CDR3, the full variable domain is GAGVSQSPSNKVTEKGKDVELRCDPISGHTALYWYRQSLGQGLEFLIYFQGNSAPDKSGLPSDRFSAERTGGSVSTLTIQRTQQEDSAVYLCASSPAGFGNQPQHFGDGTRLSIL.

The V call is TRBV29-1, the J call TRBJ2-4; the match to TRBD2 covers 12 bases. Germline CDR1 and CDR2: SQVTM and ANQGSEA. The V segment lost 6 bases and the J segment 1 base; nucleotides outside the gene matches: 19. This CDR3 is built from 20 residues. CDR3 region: CSVMAWTSGVTTVAKNIQYF. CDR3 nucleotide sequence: TGCAGCGTAATGGCCTGGACTAGCGGGGTCACTACGGTGGCCAAAAACATTCAGTACTTC.

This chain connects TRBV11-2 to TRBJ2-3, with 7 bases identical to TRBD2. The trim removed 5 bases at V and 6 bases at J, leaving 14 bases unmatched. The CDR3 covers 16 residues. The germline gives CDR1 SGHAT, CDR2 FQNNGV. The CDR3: CASSRPGGAGADTQYF. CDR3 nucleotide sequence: TGTGCCAGCAGCCGCCCGGGGGGTGCGGGAGCGGATACGCAGTATTTT. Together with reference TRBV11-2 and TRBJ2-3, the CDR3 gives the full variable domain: EAGVAQSPRYKIIEKRQSVAFWCNPISGHATLYWYQQILGQGPKLLIQFQNNGVVDDSQLPKDRFSAERLKGVDSTLKIQPAKLEDSAVYLCASSRPGGAGADTQYFGPGTRLTVL.

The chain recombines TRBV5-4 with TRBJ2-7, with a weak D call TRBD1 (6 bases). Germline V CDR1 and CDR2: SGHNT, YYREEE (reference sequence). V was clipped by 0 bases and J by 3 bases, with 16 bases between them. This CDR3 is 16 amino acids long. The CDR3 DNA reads TGTGCCAGCAGCTTGGCCTCAACAGGGCTCTACTACGAGCAGTACTTC. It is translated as CASSLASTGLYYEQYF.

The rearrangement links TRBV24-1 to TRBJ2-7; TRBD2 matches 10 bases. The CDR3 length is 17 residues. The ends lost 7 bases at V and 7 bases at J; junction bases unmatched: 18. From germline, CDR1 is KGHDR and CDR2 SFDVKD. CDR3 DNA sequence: TGTGCCACCAGCGGTAGGACTAGCGGCCCCATCACGGGGGAGCAGTACTTC. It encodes CATSGRTSGPITGEQYF.

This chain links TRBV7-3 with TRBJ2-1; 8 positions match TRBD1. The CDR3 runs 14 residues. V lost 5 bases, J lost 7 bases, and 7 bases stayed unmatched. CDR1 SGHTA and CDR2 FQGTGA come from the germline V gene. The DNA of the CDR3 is TGTGCCAGCAGCCCAGGGGACAGGTCGAATGAGCAGTTCTTC. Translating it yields CASSPGDRSNEQFF.